This T cell receptor (beta chain) was sequenced during a study of blood T cells in healthy people across ages. A sample-barcoded 5' primer and a J-beta primer mix were used in a second PCR of roughly 7 to 11 cycles. TCRdb called the 5' RACE reads again in MiXCR, with one record for every CDR3 protein. The sample lists about 590,000 distinct CDR3 sequences; about 30% were seen once. About this clonotype: Its antigen remains unknown.

Study observations and caveats: Per million T cells, TCR beta diversity dropped about linearly as age rose.

Germline V CDR1 and CDR2: LGHNT, FRNRAP. The CDR3 spans 13 residues. Trimming pared 3 bases from V and 1 base from J, leaving 5 bases between. In terms of origin and age, donors were healthy Caucasian individuals from Russia aged about 6 to 90. The material sequenced was blood. The receptor's source is an elderly woman in good health. This rearrangement joins TRBV12-5 to TRBJ2-3; no clear D. DNA of the CDR3: TGTGCTAGTGGTTTTTCCGGCACAGATACGCAGTATTTT. It codes for CASGFSGTDTQYF.